The sequence of this TCR beta chain was determined in a study of regulatory T cells in long-lasting Graves disease. Study-wide background: The study counted Graves' disease as persistent given over 5 years of antithyroid drugs and positive TSH receptor antibodies.

Sample time point: persistent/refractory GD, antithyroid drugs over 5 years with positive TRAb. Isolated PBMC RNA provided the starting material for the TCR library. V gave up 4 bases and J gave up 7 bases; unmatched junction bases: 4. The CDR3 is 14 amino acids. CDR1 and CDR2 (germline): LGHDT, YNNKEL (reference sequence). General observations from the study: Persistent Graves' cases showed lower TCR diversity than newly diagnosed cases. Sample size, which was small, may have reduced accuracy.

This clonotype was picked up a small number of times. Antigen specificity is unknown. To make TCR beta libraries, researchers used iRepertoire HTBI primers and Arm-PCR of CDR3 regions. Original handling: The samples yielded approximately 62 TRBV and roughly 15 TRBJ segments. Using its own MiXCR run on the multiplex PCR reads, TCRdb lists one record per CDR3 protein. The V and J calls here are based on TCRdb, not the publication. This table holds approximately 690,000 distinct CDR3 sequences, 30% found once. This receptor was taken from a female donor with Graves disease. The V call is TRBV3-1, the J call TRBJ1-4; TRBD1 aligns across 9 bases. Specimen: peripheral blood mononuclear cells (PBMCs), collected when the disease was refractory, from a patient treated with antithyroid drugs. The CDR3 reads CASSPGTGFEKLFF. The DNA for the CDR3 is TGTGCCAGCAGCCCCGGGACAGGGTTTGAAAAACTGTTTTTT.